These 13 T cell receptor beta chains originate from one sample sequenced in a study of cytomegalovirus exposure and HLA in healthy donors. The PCR was carried out with 60 Vbeta primers and 13 Jbeta primers. Some clones are missing from TCRdb's copy, which holds only in-frame ones; the method was immunoSEQ multiplex PCR. This table holds approximately 150,000 clones, approximately 80% found once. The sequencing sample was made of PBMCs. Receptors were obtained from a woman aged 55 to 70 in good health and CMV-seropositive.

This sequence joins TRBV14 and TRBJ1-4; the D is unclear. The CDR3 runs 16 residues. The V gene lost 4 bases and the J gene lost 5 bases, with 17 bases spanning the gap. Per germline, CDR1 SGHDN and CDR2 FVKESK. CDR3 region: CASSRVRAGVNEKLFF. The CDR3, as DNA: TGTGCCAGCAGCCGCGTAAGGGCGGGTGTGAATGAAAAACTGTTTTTT.

V and J are TRBV5-6 and TRBJ2-5; no clear D. The end of the DNA aligns better with TRBJ2-7, so the J call may be wrong. Germline V gene sequence: CDR1 SGHDT, CDR2 YYEEEE. The CDR3 runs to 13 residues. The CDR3 loop reads CASSLARTYEQYF. The DNA for the CDR3 is TGTGCCAGCAGCTTGGCCCGAACCTACGAGCAGTACTTC.

This chain uses TRBV2 with TRBJ2-7, with TRBD2 matching over 10 bases. Germline V gene lookup returns CDR1 SNHLY and CDR2 FYNNEI. Trimming cost V 8 bases and J 6 bases; bases outside gene matches: 16. The CDR3 runs 16 residues. CDR3 loop: CASLPLAGDLSGEQYF. The CDR3 DNA is TGTGCCAGCCTGCCTCTAGCGGGAGACTTATCAGGCGAGCAGTACTTC.

The gene calls are TRBV19 and TRBJ2-7, with TRBD2 as a possible D gene (5 bases). Germline V CDR1 and CDR2: LNHDA, SQIVND (reference sequence). V was trimmed by 5 bases and J by 2 bases, leaving 10 bases between them. This CDR3 region has 13 residues. The CDR3 sequence is CASSAGLAYEQYF. In nucleotides, the CDR3 is TGTGCCAGTAGTGCTGGACTTGCCTACGAGCAGTACTTC.

V gene TRBV29-1 combines with J gene TRBJ1-1, with D hard to call. This CDR3 is built from 13 residues. V was pared by 6 bases and J by 6 bases, with 17 bases between. Germline V gene lookup returns CDR1 SQVTM and CDR2 ANQGSEA. The CDR3 bases are TGCAGCGTCGTACAAGACACCTCATCTGAAGCTTTCTTT. Amino acids: CSVVQDTSSEAFF.

This chain connects TRBV2 to TRBJ2-2; 9 nucleotides line up with TRBD1. This CDR3 contains 14 residues. J lost 5 bases, V lost 11 bases, and 9 bases had no gene match. The germline V gene encodes CDR1 SNHLY and CDR2 FYNNEI. The CDR3 DNA follows: TGTGCCTGCAAGCGGACAGGGGAAACCGGGGAGCTGTTTTTT. This codes for CACKRTGETGELFF.

The V and J genes are TRBV29-1 and TRBJ2-6; D uncertain. The CDR3 loop spans 15 amino acids. The germline V gene has CDR1 SQVTM and CDR2 ANQGSEA. V lost 7 bases and J lost 0, with 13 bases in between. CDR3 nucleotide sequence: TGCAGCGCCGCCCCCCTTAGCTCTGGGGCCAACGTCCTGACTTTC. It encodes CSAAPLSSGANVLTF.

The sample holds one count of this clone. The V and J genes are TRBV5-1 and TRBJ1-2; 8 nucleotides agree with TRBD1. CDR3 length: 14 residues. The V gene end was trimmed by 0 bases and the J gene end by 6 bases; junction bases not matched to a gene: 4. Looked up from germline, CDR1 is SGHRS and CDR2 is YFSETQ. In nucleotides, the CDR3 is TGCGCCAGCAGCTTGGCAGACAGGGGAAATGGCTACACCTTC. Translating gives CASSLADRGNGYTF.

The chain carries TRBV7-9 and TRBJ2-1, with D tentatively TRBD1 (6 bases). The germline CDR1 and CDR2 sequences are SEHNR and FQNEAQ (reference sequence). Deletions cut 0 bases from V and 0 bases from J, with 12 bases between. This CDR3 is 17 amino acids long. The CDR3 DNA reads as TGTGCCAGCAGCTTAGCAGGCCAGGGGAGCTCCTACAATGAGCAGTTCTTC. This sequence encodes CASSLAGQGSSYNEQFF.

The V and J genes are TRBV28 and TRBJ2-1; D call uncertain. V lost 5 bases and J lost 7, with 3 bases in between. Germline assignment: CDR1 MDHEN and CDR2 SYDVKM. This CDR3 has 10 residues. The CDR3 protein is CASSINEQFF. CDR3 in DNA: TGTGCCAGCAGTATAAATGAGCAGTTCTTC. Variable domain in full (rest from reference TRBV28 and TRBJ2-1): DVKVTQSSRYLVKRTGEKVFLECVQDMDHENMFWYRQDPGLGLRLIYFSYDVKMKEKGDIPEGYSVSREKKERFSLILESASTNQTSMYLCASSINEQFFGPGTRLTVL.

This rearrangement joins TRBV7-8 to TRBJ1-1, with 7 bases identical to TRBD1. The length of the CDR3 is 14 residues. Germline assignment: CDR1 SGHVS and CDR2 FQNEAQ. The ends lost 10 bases at V and 1 base at J; junction bases unmatched: 9. The CDR3 protein is CATAPGQANTEAFF. CDR3 nucleotides: TGTGCCACCGCACCCGGACAGGCGAACACTGAAGCTTTCTTT.

The chain has TRBV27 and TRBJ2-7, with D perhaps TRBD1 (6 bases). Germline values: CDR1 MNHEY, CDR2 SMNVEV (reference sequence). Between the trimmed V and J ends, which lost 5 bases and 2 bases, there was a span of 19 bases. The CDR3 runs 16 residues. CDR3 DNA: TGTGCCAGCAGTGTCACCTGGGCGGACAGAACCTACGAGCAGTACTTC. It specifies CASSVTWADRTYEQYF.

Comments on this clone: At one boundary the junction diverges from the germline segment, which might be a read error. The chain joins TRBV27 to TRBJ1-6; the D is unclear. Per the germline V gene, CDR1 is MNHEY and CDR2 is SMNVEV (reference sequence). The CDR3 totals 15 residues. The CDR3, as DNA: TGTGCCAGCAGTCCCAACCTGCCCTATAATTCCCCCCTCCACTTT. Translated, it gives CASSPNLPYNSPLHF.